These T cell receptor beta chains were read from a single sample in a study of blood T cell repertoires in COVID-19. Clones were sequenced by immunoSEQ multiplex PCR, and TCRdb holds only the in-frame ones, with some missing. The sample carries some 150,000 clones, approximately 80% recorded once. Material: peripheral blood. These receptors all stem from a woman aged 45 to 65 in a cohort sampled during active or convalescent COVID-19. Each CDR3 is given with its conserved first and last residue. D genes are given only for firm matches. For some rows the clone size is stated as once, few or many, or as a class when expanded; others skip it.

v_call: TRBV5-1
clone_size: NA
j_call: TRBJ2-2
d_call: NA
cdr3_nt: TGCGCCAGCAGCCCGACTAGGAGCACCGGGGAGCTGTTTTTT
cdr3_aa: CASSPTRSTGELFF

v_call: TRBV3-1/TRBV3-2
clone_size: once
j_call: TRBJ1-2
d_call: NA
cdr3_nt: TGTGCCAGCACCTCGAGGGGAGGGGGAAACTATGGCTACACCTTC
cdr3_aa: CASTSRGGGNYGYTF

v_call: TRBV18
clone_size: NA
j_call: TRBJ2-3
d_call: TRBD2
cdr3_nt: TGTGCCAGCTCACTGCTAGCGGGGGCGACAACAGATACGCAGTATTTT
cdr3_aa: CASSLLAGATTDTQYF

v_call: TRBV6-5
clone_size: NA
j_call: TRBJ1-2
d_call: NA
cdr3_nt: TGTGCCAGCAGTTACTCGGCGAGACTGACGATCTATGGCTACACCTTC
cdr3_aa: CASSYSARLTIYGYTF

v_call: TRBV2
clone_size: NA
j_call: TRBJ1-4
d_call: NA
cdr3_nt: TGTGCCAGCAGTCCGACAGTTAGGGGATCAAGAGAAAAACTGTTTTTT
cdr3_aa: CASSPTVRGSREKLFF

v_call: TRBV2
clone_size: NA
j_call: TRBJ1-2
d_call: TRBD1
cdr3_nt: TGTGCCAGCAGAACCGGGACAGCGGCTGGCTACACCTTC
cdr3_aa: CASRTGTAAGYTF

v_call: TRBV7-2
clone_size: NA
j_call: TRBJ2-5
d_call: NA
cdr3_nt: TGTGCCAGCAGCTTACCAGGGGCGTGGAAGACCCAGTACTTC
cdr3_aa: CASSLPGAWKTQYF

v_call: TRBV6-5
clone_size: NA
j_call: TRBJ1-2
d_call: NA
cdr3_nt: TGTGCCAGCAGTTACTCGAGTAGGACAGTACGGTATGGCTACACCTTC
cdr3_aa: CASSYSSRTVRYGYTF

v_call: TRBV4-1
clone_size: NA
j_call: TRBJ2-7
d_call: TRBD1
cdr3_nt: TGCGCCAGCAGCTCGGGACAGGGGGTCTACGAGCAGTACTTC
cdr3_aa: CASSSGQGVYEQYF

v_call: TRBV5-1
clone_size: NA
j_call: TRBJ1-2
d_call: TRBD1
cdr3_nt: TGCGCCAGCAGCCCCACGGGGGACAGGGTTAGTGGCTACACCTTC
cdr3_aa: CASSPTGDRVSGYTF

v_call: TRBV29-1
clone_size: NA
j_call: TRBJ1-4
d_call: NA
cdr3_nt: TGCAGCGTTGGGGGGGTCGCCCCCCCCACGGTCGAAAAACTGTTTTTT
cdr3_aa: CSVGGVAPPTVEKLFF

v_call: TRBV3-1/TRBV3-2
clone_size: NA
j_call: TRBJ1-5
d_call: NA
cdr3_nt: TGTGCCAGCAGCCAAGGGGGTGCCACGCGGGGCAATCAGCCCCAGCATTTT
cdr3_aa: CASSQGGATRGNQPQHF

v_call: TRBV4-1
clone_size: NA
j_call: TRBJ2-7
d_call: NA
cdr3_nt: TGCGCCAGCAGCCAACAGGGGACGGACGAGCAGTACTTC
cdr3_aa: CASSQQGTDEQYF

v_call: TRBV2
clone_size: once
j_call: TRBJ2-7
d_call: TRBD2
cdr3_nt: TGTGCCAGCAGTGAACCCAGCGGGGGAATATATGACGAGCAGTACTTC
cdr3_aa: CASSEPSGGIYDEQYF

v_call: TRBV30
clone_size: NA
j_call: TRBJ2-2
d_call: NA
cdr3_nt: TGTGCCTGGAGTACACAGGGATCCGGGGAGCTGTTTTTT
cdr3_aa: CAWSTQGSGELFF

v_call: TRBV7-9
clone_size: NA
j_call: TRBJ2-7
d_call: TRBD2
cdr3_nt: TGTGCCAGCAGCTTAGGGACTAGTCCCTACGAGCAGTACTTC
cdr3_aa: CASSLGTSPYEQYF

v_call: TRBV7-2
clone_size: once
j_call: TRBJ2-5
d_call: TRBD2
cdr3_nt: TGTGCCAGCAGCTTAGGCCCGGGGGGGCGAGAGACCCAGTACTTC
cdr3_aa: CASSLGPGGRETQYF

v_call: TRBV19
clone_size: NA
j_call: TRBJ2-5
d_call: NA
cdr3_nt: TGTGCCAGTAGTATAGGGCTCTGGGAGACCCAGTACTTC
cdr3_aa: CASSIGLWETQYF

v_call: TRBV27
clone_size: few
j_call: TRBJ1-6
d_call: NA
cdr3_nt: TGTGCCAGCAGTTTTCTCGCAGACTATAATTCACCCCTCCACTTT
cdr3_aa: CASSFLADYNSPLHF

v_call: TRBV10-3
clone_size: NA
j_call: TRBJ1-5
d_call: TRBD1
cdr3_nt: TGTGCCATAGGACAGGGGAGCAATCAGCCCCAGCATTTT
cdr3_aa: CAIGQGSNQPQHF

v_call: TRBV7-3
clone_size: NA
j_call: TRBJ2-2
d_call: TRBD2
cdr3_nt: TGTGCCAGCAGCCCCGGGACTAGCGGTGGGGAGCTGTTTTTT
cdr3_aa: CASSPGTSGGELFF

v_call: TRBV5-6
clone_size: NA
j_call: TRBJ1-2
d_call: TRBD1
cdr3_nt: TGTGCCAGCAGCTTGCCCGGGACAGGTGATGGCTACACCTTC
cdr3_aa: CASSLPGTGDGYTF

v_call: TRBV5-1
clone_size: NA
j_call: TRBJ2-7
d_call: TRBD2
cdr3_nt: TGCGCCAGCAGCCTCGGGGGGACCTACGAGCAGTACTTC
cdr3_aa: CASSLGGTYEQYF

v_call: TRBV7-3
clone_size: NA
j_call: TRBJ2-1
d_call: NA
cdr3_nt: TGTGCCAGCAGCCCGGCGGGGTGGAGCGATGAGCAGTTCTTC
cdr3_aa: CASSPAGWSDEQFF

v_call: TRBV5-1
clone_size: few
j_call: TRBJ1-1
d_call: NA
cdr3_nt: TGCGCCAGCAGCTCTAAAACAGACACTGAAGCTTTCTTT
cdr3_aa: CASSSKTDTEAFF

v_call: TRBV10-2
clone_size: NA
j_call: TRBJ2-1
d_call: TRBD2
cdr3_nt: TGCGCCAGCAGTGCTACTAGCGGGGGAGGTGAGCAGTTCTTC
cdr3_aa: CASSATSGGGEQFF

v_call: TRBV27
clone_size: NA
j_call: TRBJ1-2
d_call: NA
cdr3_nt: TGTGCCAGCAGGGAGGAGGGTTCGGCCTATGGCTACACCTTC
cdr3_aa: CASREEGSAYGYTF

v_call: TRBV6-5
clone_size: NA
j_call: TRBJ1-5
d_call: NA
cdr3_nt: TGTGCCAGCAGTTACTCGCAGGGGACGGGACAGCCCCAGCATTTT
cdr3_aa: CASSYSQGTGQPQHF

v_call: TRBV19
clone_size: NA
j_call: TRBJ1-1
d_call: NA
cdr3_nt: TGTGCCAGTAGAATCGATACAGGGATGTGGAACACTGAAGCTTTCTTT
cdr3_aa: CASRIDTGMWNTEAFF